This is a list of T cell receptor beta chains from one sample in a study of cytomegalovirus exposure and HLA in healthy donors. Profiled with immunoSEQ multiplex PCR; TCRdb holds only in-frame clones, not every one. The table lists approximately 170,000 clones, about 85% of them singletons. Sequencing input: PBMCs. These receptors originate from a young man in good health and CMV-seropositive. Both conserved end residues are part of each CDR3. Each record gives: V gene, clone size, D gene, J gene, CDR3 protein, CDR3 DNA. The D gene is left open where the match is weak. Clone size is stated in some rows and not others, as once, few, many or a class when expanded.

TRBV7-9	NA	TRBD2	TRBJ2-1	CASSYGLALANEQFF	TGTGCCAGCAGCTACGGACTAGCCCTCGCCAATGAGCAGTTCTTC
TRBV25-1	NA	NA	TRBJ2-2	CASSVDLNTGELFF	TGTGCCAGCAGTGTGGACTTGAACACCGGGGAGCTGTTTTTT
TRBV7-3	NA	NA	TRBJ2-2	CASSWGLGTGELFF	TGTGCCAGCAGCTGGGGGCTGGGGACCGGGGAGCTGTTTTTT
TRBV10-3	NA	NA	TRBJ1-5	CAISEGGLVDQPQHF	TGTGCCATCAGTGAAGGAGGGTTGGTAGATCAGCCCCAGCATTTT
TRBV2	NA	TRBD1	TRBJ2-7	CASSEGSGTAYEQYF	TGTGCCAGCAGTGAAGGATCCGGGACAGCCTACGAGCAGTACTTC
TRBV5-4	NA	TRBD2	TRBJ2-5	CASSFKGTSGKETQYF	TGTGCCAGCAGCTTCAAAGGGACTAGCGGAAAAGAGACCCAGTACTTC
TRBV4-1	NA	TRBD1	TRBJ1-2	CASSQPTGAGFYGYTF	TGCGCCAGCAGCCAACCTACAGGGGCCGGCTTCTATGGCTACACCTTC
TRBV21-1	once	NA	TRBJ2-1	CASSKVDMGRSSYNEQFF	TGTGCCAGCAGCAAAGTCGATATGGGGCGAAGCTCCTACAATGAGCAGTTCTTC
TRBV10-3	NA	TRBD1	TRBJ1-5	CAISEQGSNQPQHF	TGTGCCATCAGTGAACAGGGGAGCAATCAGCCCCAGCATTTT
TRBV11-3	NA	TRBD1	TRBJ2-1	CASSMRDRGNEQFF	TGTGCCAGCAGCATGCGGGACAGGGGAAATGAGCAGTTCTTC
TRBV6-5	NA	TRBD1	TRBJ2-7	CASSERGQVYEQYF	TGTGCCAGCAGTGAAAGGGGACAGGTCTACGAGCAGTACTTC
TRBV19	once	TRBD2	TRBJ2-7	CASTPAGGGYEQYF	TGTGCCAGTACCCCAGCGGGGGGAGGCTACGAGCAGTACTTC
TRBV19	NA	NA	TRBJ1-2	CASSIEKARAPIYGYTF	TGTGCCAGTAGTATTGAAAAGGCCAGGGCACCAATTTATGGCTACACCTTC
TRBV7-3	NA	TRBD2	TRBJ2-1	CASSLTPSGSNEQFF	TGTGCCAGCAGCTTAACTCCTAGCGGATCCAATGAGCAGTTCTTC
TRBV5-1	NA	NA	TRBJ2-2	CASSITQTGELFF	TGCGCCAGCAGCATCACACAGACCGGGGAGCTGTTTTTT
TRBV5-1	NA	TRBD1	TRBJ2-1	CASSPRSGQGGGEQFF	TGCGCCAGCAGCCCACGTTCGGGACAGGGGGGCGGTGAGCAGTTCTTC
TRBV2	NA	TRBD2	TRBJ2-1	CASNPPGGEQFF	TGTGCCAGCAATCCCCCGGGGGGTGAGCAGTTCTTC
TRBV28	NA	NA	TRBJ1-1	CASSLLGGGDTEAFF	TGTGCCAGCAGTTTATTAGGGGGGGGTGACACTGAAGCTTTCTTT
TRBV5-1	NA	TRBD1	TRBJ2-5	CASSDSQGAGETQYF	TGCGCCAGCAGCGATTCACAGGGGGCGGGGGAGACCCAGTACTTC
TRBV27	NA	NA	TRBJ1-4	CASSLSGAGANEKLFF	TGTGCCAGCAGTTTATCCGGGGCGGGGGCTAATGAAAAACTGTTTTTT
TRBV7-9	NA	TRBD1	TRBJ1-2	CSSSLVMDRVNYGYTF	TGTTCCAGCAGCTTAGTAATGGACAGGGTTAACTATGGCTACACCTTC
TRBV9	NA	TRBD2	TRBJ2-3	CASSRGGSTDTQYF	TGTGCCAGCAGCCGGGGGGGGAGTACAGATACGCAGTATTTT
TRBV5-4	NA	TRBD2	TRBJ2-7	CASRNLAGGNSYEQYF	TGTGCCAGCAGAAACCTAGCGGGAGGGAACTCCTACGAGCAGTACTTC
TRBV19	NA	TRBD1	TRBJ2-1	CASTSGTGGWGEQFF	TGTGCCAGTACTTCCGGGACAGGGGGCTGGGGTGAGCAGTTCTTC
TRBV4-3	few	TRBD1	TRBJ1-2	CASSHQRGQAGYGYTF	TGCGCCAGCAGCCACCAAAGGGGACAGGCGGGCTATGGCTACACCTTC
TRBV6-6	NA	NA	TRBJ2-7	CASSYSGGGDEQYF	TGTGCCAGCAGTTACTCGGGAGGTGGGGACGAGCAGTACTTC
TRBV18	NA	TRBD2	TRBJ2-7	CASSSAGLGQYEQYF	TGTGCCAGCTCATCAGCGGGACTAGGGCAGTACGAGCAGTACTTC
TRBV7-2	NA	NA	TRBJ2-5	CASCGAFQETQYF	TGTGCCAGCTGTGGGGCATTCCAAGAGACCCAGTACTTC
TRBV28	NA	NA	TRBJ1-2	CASAASLVALTGSGYTF	TGTGCCAGTGCCGCCTCCTTAGTGGCGTTGACCGGGAGTGGCTACACCTTC
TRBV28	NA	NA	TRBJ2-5	CASSSPTQTQYF	TGTGCCAGCAGTTCCCCCACACAGACCCAGTACTTC
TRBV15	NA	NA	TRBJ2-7	CATSRDIYVYEQYF	TGTGCCACCAGCAGAGATATTTATGTGTACGAGCAGTACTTC
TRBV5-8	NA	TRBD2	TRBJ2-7	CASSNSGRDPYEQYF	TGTGCCAGCAGCAATAGCGGGAGGGACCCCTACGAGCAGTACTTC
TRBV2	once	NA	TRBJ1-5	CASSGESNQPQHF	TGTGCCAGCAGTGGAGAGAGCAATCAGCCCCAGCATTTT
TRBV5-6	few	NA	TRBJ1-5	CASSFSLFPNQPQHF	TGTGCCAGCAGCTTTTCCCTGTTTCCCAATCAGCCCCAGCATTTT
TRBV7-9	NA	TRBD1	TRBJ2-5	CASSFAGTAQETQYF	TGTGCCAGCAGCTTCGCCGGGACAGCCCAAGAGACCCAGTACTTC
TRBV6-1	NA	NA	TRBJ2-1	CASIVRGAPNEQFF	TGTGCCAGCATAGTCAGGGGCGCACCCAATGAGCAGTTCTTC
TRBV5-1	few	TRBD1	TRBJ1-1	CTSSQDRGNTEAFF	TGCACCAGCAGCCAGGACAGGGGGAACACTGAAGCTTTCTTT
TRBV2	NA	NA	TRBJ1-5	CASSLLSPGRQPQHF	TGTGCCAGCAGTCTGTTAAGTCCCGGTCGGCAGCCCCAGCATTTT
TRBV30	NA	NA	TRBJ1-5	CAWSVRSNQPQHF	TGTGCCTGGAGTGTACGGAGCAATCAGCCCCAGCATTTT
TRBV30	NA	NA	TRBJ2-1	CAWDLSAAYNEQFF	TGTGCCTGGGACCTCTCAGCGGCCTACAATGAGCAGTTCTTC
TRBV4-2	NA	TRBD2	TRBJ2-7	CASSQYFLSGRERSYEQYF	TGTGCCAGCAGCCAATATTTTCTAAGCGGGAGGGAAAGATCCTACGAGCAGTACTTC